Shown below are 22 T cell receptor beta chains from a single sample sequenced in a study of T cells after posttransplantation cyclophosphamide. Generated by immunoSEQ multiplex PCR, the TCRdb table keeps only in-frame clones and is missing some. The sample contains about 16,000 clones, around 80% of which appear only once. Controls had myeloablative marrow grafts with methotrexate and calcineurin inhibitor, sampled at 1 year. The source material was PBMCs, sampled 430 to 450 days after allogeneic stem cell transplant with calcineurin inhibitor and methotrexate. The receptor set was obtained from a male patient aged 25-45 years who received an allogeneic stem cell transplant from an unrelated donor, was CMV-positive, and had acute and chronic GVHD. Some of the T cells might come from the graft donor.

The chain links TRBV4-1 to TRBJ1-1, with a tentative D call TRBD1 (5 bases). Trimming left V 0 bases short and J 9 bases short, with 20 bases between. The CDR3 consists of 16 residues. Germline V gene lookup returns CDR1 MGHRA and CDR2 YSYEKL. The chain's CDR3 is CASSQDLLGALGKAFF. The CDR3 coding sequence is TGCGCCAGCAGCCAAGATCTTTTAGGGGCCCTAGGAAAAGCTTTCTTT.

The sample holds one count of this clone. V gene TRBV5-1 combines with J gene TRBJ1-1; 9 nucleotides align to TRBD1. The CDR3 is made up of 14 amino acids. J gave up 5 bases and V 3 bases, and 5 bases lay outside the gene matches. Looked up from germline, CDR1 is SGHRS and CDR2 is YFSETQ. The CDR3 protein is CASSSTGGRTEAFF. In nucleotides, the CDR3 is TGCGCCAGCAGCTCGACAGGGGGTAGGACTGAAGCTTTCTTT. Full variable domain (remainder filled in from reference TRBV5-1 and TRBJ1-1): KAGVTQTPRYLIKTRGQQVTLSCSPISGHRSVSWYQQTPGQGLQFLFEYFSETQRNKGNFPGRFSGRQFSNSRSEMNVSTLELGDSALYLCASSSTGGRTEAFFGQGTRLTVV.

V gene TRBV7-2 combines with J gene TRBJ1-2, with a weak D call TRBD1 (5 bases). The CDR3 length is 14 residues. Germline-derived CDR1 and CDR2 are SGHTA and FQGNSA. V lost 5 bases and J 8 bases, leaving 18 bases between the germline ends. The CDR3 is CASSPTGGGTGYTF. DNA of the CDR3: TGTGCCAGCAGCCCCACCGGTGGAGGGACGGGCTACACCTTC.

The chain has TRBV4-2 and TRBJ1-2; D ambiguous. Germline V lookup: CDR1 LGHNA, CDR2 YNFKEQ. V shed 1 base and J shed 8 bases, with 17 bases lying between them. This CDR3 is built from 15 residues. CDR3 amino acids: CASSQAITGFTGYTF. CDR3 nucleotides: TGTGCCAGCAGCCAAGCTATAACGGGGTTTACCGGCTACACCTTC.

The chain is built from TRBV9 and TRBJ2-5; 7 bases map to TRBD2. The germline V gene encodes CDR1 SGDLS and CDR2 YYNGEE. CDR3 length: 15 residues. V was pared by 4 bases and J by 1 base, with 7 bases of the junction left unmatched. In DNA, the CDR3 is TGTGCCAGCAGCCCCGGGACTATCCTCCAAGAGACCCAGTACTTC. Translated: CASSPGTILQETQYF.

V usage is TRBV30 and J usage is TRBJ2-2; D is possibly TRBD1 (5 bases). This CDR3 comprises 14 residues. The V end was cut by 5 bases, the J end by 3 bases, with 13 bases between. Per the germline V gene, CDR1 is GTSNPN and CDR2 is SVGIG (reference sequence). The CDR3: CAWSSRVDTGELFF. The CDR3 DNA sequence: TGTGCCTGGTCTTCCAGGGTGGACACCGGGGAGCTGTTTTTT.

This rearrangement joins TRBV7-3 to TRBJ2-1; D is possibly TRBD2 (7 bases). The CDR3 extends over 18 amino acids. Germline V CDR1 and CDR2: SGHTA, FQGTGA. Trimming cost V 1 base and J 5 bases, with 21 bases left between them. CDR3 residues: CASSLRGPGGRPNNEQFF. In DNA, the CDR3 is TGTGCCAGCAGCTTAAGGGGGCCCGGCGGGAGACCGAACAATGAGCAGTTCTTC.

The chain carries TRBV7-2 and TRBJ1-5; 8 nucleotides agree with TRBD1. The CDR3 consists of 15 residues. Trimming removed 5 bases from V and 5 bases from J; junction bases left unmatched: 8. In germline, CDR1 is SGHTA, CDR2 FQGNSA. The CDR3 reads CASSPQGAKHQPQHF. DNA of the CDR3: TGTGCCAGCAGCCCCCAGGGGGCAAAACATCAGCCCCAGCATTTT.

The rearrangement links TRBV7-2 to TRBJ2-5, with a possible D match to TRBD1 (6 bases). The CDR3 runs to 14 residues. Germline CDR1 is SGHTA and CDR2 is FQGNSA. Between the trimmed V and J ends, which lost 0 bases and 1 base, there was a span of 6 bases. The CDR3 loop reads CASSLAGGQETQYF. Here the CDR3 DNA reads TGTGCCAGCAGCTTAGCAGGGGGCCAAGAGACCCAGTACTTC.

V and J are TRBV7-2 and TRBJ2-5; 7 positions match TRBD1. Trimming took 1 base from V and 4 from J; bases not matched to a gene: 6. The CDR3 spans 15 residues. The germline V gene has CDR1 SGHTA and CDR2 FQGNSA. CDR3 in amino acids: CASSLEGGTGETQYF. The CDR3 DNA follows: TGTGCCAGCAGCTTAGAAGGGGGCACTGGAGAGACCCAGTACTTC. The entire variable domain, with the rest obtained from reference TRBV7-2 and TRBJ2-5, is as follows: GAGVSQSPSNKVTEKGKDVELRCDPISGHTALYWYRQSLGQGLEFLIYFQGNSAPDKSGLPSDRFSAERTGGSVSTLTIQRTQQEDSAVYLCASSLEGGTGETQYFGPGTRLLVL.

This clone was seen a handful of times. CDR3 in DNA: TGTGCCAGTAGTACTCAGGTCAACAATGAGCAGTTCTTC. Amino acid sequence: CASSTQVNNEQFF. The rearrangement links TRBV19 to TRBJ2-1, with D uncertain. Germline V CDR1 and CDR2: LNHDA, SQIVND (reference sequence). This CDR3 has 13 residues. V was pared by 4 bases and J by 5 bases, with 9 bases between.

This clone was counted between two and nine times. The chain joins TRBV19 to TRBJ1-2, with D unresolved. Trimming removed 3 bases from V and 4 bases from J, with 6 bases in between. Per germline, CDR1 LNHDA and CDR2 SQIVND (reference sequence). The CDR3 has 12 amino acids. CDR3 residues: CASSIIGYGYTF. The CDR3 coding sequence is TGTGCCAGTAGTATTATCGGCTATGGCTACACCTTC. Full variable domain (outside the CDR3, taken from reference TRBV19 and TRBJ1-2): DGGITQSPKYLFRKEGQNVTLSCEQNLNHDAMYWYRQDPGQGLRLIYYSQIVNDFQKGDIAEGYSVSREKKESFPLTVTSAQKNPTAFYLCASSIIGYGYTFGSGTRLTVV.

The chain joins TRBV6-1 to TRBJ2-1; 8 bases align to TRBD1. This CDR3 has 15 residues. Per the germline V gene, CDR1 is MNHNS and CDR2 is SASEGT. With 5 bases clipped from V and 3 bases from J, the junction kept 6 bases outside the gene matches. CDR3 in DNA: TGTGCCAGCAGTCAACCCGGGACAGGCTACAATGAGCAGTTCTTC. Protein: CASSQPGTGYNEQFF.

In the case of this clone: Other DNA sequences within the sample encode an identical CDR3. This chain connects TRBV9 to TRBJ1-3; D remains unclear. There are 14 residues in the CDR3. V was clipped by 0 bases and J by 2 bases, with 6 bases between them. Germline V gene data show CDR1 as SGDLS and CDR2 as YYNGEE. The CDR3: CASSVGGPGNTIYF. DNA for the CDR3: TGTGCCAGCAGCGTAGGAGGGCCTGGAAACACCATATATTTT.

The chain uses TRBV5-4 and TRBJ2-5; TRBD2 agrees at 13 bases. The J call may be mistaken, given a closer DNA end match to TRBJ2-7. Germline CDR1 SGHNT, CDR2 YYREEE (reference sequence). The CDR3 covers 18 residues. CDR3 sequence reads: CASSSPGLAGVFSYEQYF. In DNA, the CDR3 is TGTGCCAGCAGCTCTCCTGGACTAGCGGGAGTATTTTCCTACGAGCAGTACTTC.

The V gene is TRBV6-6, the J gene TRBJ1-1, with 7 nucleotides matching TRBD1. The CDR3 extends over 13 amino acids. CDR1 is MNHNY and CDR2 is SVGAGI in the germline V gene (reference sequence). With 7 bases clipped from V and 4 bases from J, the junction kept 6 bases outside the gene matches. The DNA for the CDR3 is TGTGCCAGCAAAAGGGGGCGCGGCACTGAAGCTTTCTTT. It encodes CASKRGRGTEAFF.

This chain uses TRBV5-4 with TRBJ2-3; 8 bases align to TRBD2. This CDR3 comprises 16 residues. Germline V gene data show CDR1 as SGHNT and CDR2 as YYREEE (reference sequence). J was trimmed by 5 bases and V by 1 base; bases with no gene match: 9. In DNA form, the CDR3 reads TGTGCCAGCAGCTTGCGGCGCGGGGGGTACAAAGATACGCAGTATTTT. It yields the protein CASSLRRGGYKDTQYF.

On this clone itself: The sample holds other DNA sequences that translate to the same CDR3. J is TRBJ2-1 and V is TRBV7-2; TRBD2 aligns across 10 bases. The J segment lost 2 bases and the V segment lost 2 bases, leaving 6 bases of the junction unmatched. Germline-derived CDR1 and CDR2 are SGHTA and FQGNSA. The CDR3 is made up of 17 amino acids. CDR3 sequence: CASSLQAGGPPYNEQFF. The CDR3 DNA sequence: TGTGCCAGCAGCTTACAAGCGGGGGGGCCCCCCTACAATGAGCAGTTCTTC.

This clone was seen a few times. The chain joins TRBV2 to TRBJ1-4; D might be TRBD1 (5 bases). Germline V lookup: CDR1 SNHLY, CDR2 FYNNEI. This CDR3 comprises 15 residues. Trimming shortened V by 6 bases and J by 3 bases, and 14 bases separated the two germline ends. The CDR3 DNA sequence: TGTGCCAGCAGGGTGCGACAGATAGCTAATGAAAAACTGTTTTTT. Translating gives CASRVRQIANEKLFF.

This clone was seen only a few times. The rearrangement uses TRBV4-3 and TRBJ2-7; TRBD2 agrees at 10 bases. There are 16 residues in the CDR3. Germline values: CDR1 LGHNA, CDR2 YSLEER. V trimming: 0 bases; J trimming: 3 bases; junction bases outside the gene matches: 5. The DNA for the CDR3 is TGCGCCAGCAGCCAAGATCTAGCGGGAGAAGGCTACGAGCAGTACTTC. This codes for CASSQDLAGEGYEQYF.

This sequence joins TRBV5-1 and TRBJ2-3; 10 bases map to TRBD2. The CDR3 has 15 amino acids. The germline CDR1 and CDR2 sequences are SGHRS and YFSETQ. The ends lost 5 bases at V and 2 bases at J; junction bases unmatched: 5. CDR3 loop: CASSTSGAFTDTQYF. In nucleotides, the CDR3 is TGCGCCAGCAGTACTAGCGGGGCCTTCACAGATACGCAGTATTTT. Drawing the rest from reference TRBV5-1 and TRBJ2-3, the complete variable domain is KAGVTQTPRYLIKTRGQQVTLSCSPISGHRSVSWYQQTPGQGLQFLFEYFSETQRNKGNFPGRFSGRQFSNSRSEMNVSTLELGDSALYLCASSTSGAFTDTQYFGPGTRLTVL.

The chain carries TRBV28 and TRBJ2-1; 8 bases agree with TRBD2. The CDR3 spans 16 residues. Looked up from germline, CDR1 is MDHEN and CDR2 is SYDVKM. Germline trimming cut 5 bases from V and 6 bases from J; bases unmatched to any gene: 12. The CDR3, as DNA: TGTGCCAGCAGTCTAATTACTAGCGGTCTCGTCAATGAGCAGTTCTTC. Translated, it gives CASSLITSGLVNEQFF.